This T cell receptor beta chain was captured in a study of early T cells in non-severe SARS-CoV-2 infection. This clonotype was detected many times. The CDR3 length is 14 residues. Trimming took off 0 bases at V and 6 bases at J, with 11 bases between the two ends. Via MiXCR, TCRdb re-called the 5' RACE reads, giving one row per CDR3 protein. The sample holds 70,000 to 75,000 distinct CDR3 sequences, roughly 13% seen once. The specimen sequenced was whole blood. The V and J genes are TRBV12-3 or TRBV12-4 and TRBJ1-1; D possibly corresponds to TRBD1 (6 bases). The sequence was collected from an adult who was a healthcare worker with PCR-confirmed SARS-CoV-2 infection or an uninfected control (not recorded which). CDR3 in DNA: TGTGCCAGCAGTTTAGCTGGGGGACACGCTGAAGCTTTCTTT. This codes for CASSLAGGHAEAFF.